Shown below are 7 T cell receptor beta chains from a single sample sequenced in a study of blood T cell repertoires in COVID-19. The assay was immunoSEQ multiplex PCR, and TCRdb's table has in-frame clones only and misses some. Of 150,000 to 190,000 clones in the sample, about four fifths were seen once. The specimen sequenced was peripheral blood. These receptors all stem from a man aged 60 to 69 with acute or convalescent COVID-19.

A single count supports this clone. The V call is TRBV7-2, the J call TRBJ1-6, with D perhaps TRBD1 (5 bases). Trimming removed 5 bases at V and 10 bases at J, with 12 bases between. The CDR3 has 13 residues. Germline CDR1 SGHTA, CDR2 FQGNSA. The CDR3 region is CASSAPGGSPLHF. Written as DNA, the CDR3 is TGTGCCAGCAGCGCCCCGGGGGGATCACCCCTCCACTTT.

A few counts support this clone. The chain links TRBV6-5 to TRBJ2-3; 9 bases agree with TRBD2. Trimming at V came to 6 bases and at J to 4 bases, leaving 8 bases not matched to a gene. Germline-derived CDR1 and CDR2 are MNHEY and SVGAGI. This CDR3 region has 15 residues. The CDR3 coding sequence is TGTGCCAGCAGGGTAGCTAGCGGGGTCCCAGATACGCAGTATTTT. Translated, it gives CASRVASGVPDTQYF.

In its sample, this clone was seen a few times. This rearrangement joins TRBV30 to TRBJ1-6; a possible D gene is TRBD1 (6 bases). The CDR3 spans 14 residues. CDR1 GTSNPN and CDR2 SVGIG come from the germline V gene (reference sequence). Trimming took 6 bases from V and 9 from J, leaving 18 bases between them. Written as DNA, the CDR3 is TGTGCCTGCGGCGAGGGACATCAGAGTTCACCCCTCCACTTT. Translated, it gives CACGEGHQSSPLHF.

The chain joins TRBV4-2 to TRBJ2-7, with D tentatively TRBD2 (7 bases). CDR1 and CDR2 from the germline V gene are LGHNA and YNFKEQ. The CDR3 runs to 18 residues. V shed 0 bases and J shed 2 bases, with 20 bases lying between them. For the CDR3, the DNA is TGTGCCAGCAGCCAAGAGGCTGGCTCGGCGCGGGGGCCCTACGAGCAGTACTTC. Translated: CASSQEAGSARGPYEQYF.

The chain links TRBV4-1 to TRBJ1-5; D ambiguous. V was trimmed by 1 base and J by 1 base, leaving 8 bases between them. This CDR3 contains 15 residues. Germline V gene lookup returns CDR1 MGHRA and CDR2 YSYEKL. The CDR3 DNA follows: TGCGCCAGCAGCCAAGTCGGAGGGAGCAATCAGCCCCAGCATTTT. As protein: CASSQVGGSNQPQHF.

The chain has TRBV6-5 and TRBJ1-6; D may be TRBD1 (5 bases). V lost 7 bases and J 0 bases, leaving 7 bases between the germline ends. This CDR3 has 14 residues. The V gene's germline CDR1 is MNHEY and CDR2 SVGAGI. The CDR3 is CASKGNSYNSPLHF. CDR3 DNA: TGTGCCAGCAAGGGGAACTCCTATAATTCACCCCTCCACTTT.

The CDR3 DNA reads as TGTGCCAGCAGCCAAGCGATTAGCGGGGGGGCAGATACGCAGTATTTT. It yields the protein CASSQAISGGADTQYF. The chain carries TRBV4-2 and TRBJ2-3; TRBD2 agrees at 11 bases. The CDR3 length is 16 residues. Trimming removed 1 base from V and 4 bases from J; junction bases left unmatched: 4. Germline assignment: CDR1 LGHNA and CDR2 YNFKEQ.